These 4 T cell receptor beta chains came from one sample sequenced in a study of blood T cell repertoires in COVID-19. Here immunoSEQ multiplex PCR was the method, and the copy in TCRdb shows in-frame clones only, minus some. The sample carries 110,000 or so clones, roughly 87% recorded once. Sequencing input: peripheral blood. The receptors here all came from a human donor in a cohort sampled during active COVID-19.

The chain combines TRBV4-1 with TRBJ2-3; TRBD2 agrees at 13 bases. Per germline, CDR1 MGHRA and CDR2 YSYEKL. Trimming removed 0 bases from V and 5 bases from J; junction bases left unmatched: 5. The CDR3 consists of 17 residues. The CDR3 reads CASSQELAGGPGDTQYF. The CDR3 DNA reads TGCGCCAGCAGCCAAGAACTAGCGGGGGGGCCAGGAGATACGCAGTATTTT.

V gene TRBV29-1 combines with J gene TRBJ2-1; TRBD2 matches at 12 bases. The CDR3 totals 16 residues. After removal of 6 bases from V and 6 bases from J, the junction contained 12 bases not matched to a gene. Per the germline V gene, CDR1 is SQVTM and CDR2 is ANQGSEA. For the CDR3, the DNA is TGCAGCGTCCCCCGTGTGGGGACTAGCGGGTCCAATGAGCAGTTCTTC. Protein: CSVPRVGTSGSNEQFF.

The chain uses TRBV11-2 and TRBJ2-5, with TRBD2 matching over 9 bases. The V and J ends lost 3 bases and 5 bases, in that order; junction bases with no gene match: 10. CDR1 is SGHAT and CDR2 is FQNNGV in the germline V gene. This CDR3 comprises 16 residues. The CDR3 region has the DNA TGTGCCAGCAGCTTTCAGGCCAGCGGGAGGTTGGAGACCCAGTACTTC. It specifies CASSFQASGRLETQYF.

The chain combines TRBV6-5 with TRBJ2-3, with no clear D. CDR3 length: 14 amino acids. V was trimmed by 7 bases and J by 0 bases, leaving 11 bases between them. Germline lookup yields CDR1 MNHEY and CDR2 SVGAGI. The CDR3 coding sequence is TGTGCCAGCACAACACCCTCTAGCACAGATACGCAGTATTTT. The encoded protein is CASTTPSSTDTQYF.